The 11 T cell receptor beta chains listed next were all sequenced from one sample in a study of T cell repertoires in cytomegalovirus infection. TCRdb redid the calling of the reads with MiXCR, one entry per CDR3 protein. In the table there are approximately 990,000 distinct CDR3 sequences, 31% of which are singletons. These receptors are not linked to any known antigen. The specimen was cultured CD8+ T cells from PBMCs, collected from culture after CMV antigen stimulation. These receptor sequences come from a human donor in good health (CMV status not recorded). Some clones in this sample may be carry-over from other donors' samples.

This clonotype was picked up a small number of times. CDR3 nucleotide sequence: TGTGCCAGCAGCTCCCCAGGGAGTGGCTATAATTCACCCCTCCACTTT. As protein: CASSSPGSGYNSPLHF. The chain combines TRBV6-5 with TRBJ1-6; TRBD1 might be the D (5 bases). The V gene lost 6 bases and the J gene lost 3 bases, with 15 bases spanning the gap. CDR1 and CDR2 (germline): MNHEY, SVGAGI. The CDR3 length is 16 residues.

Comment on this clonotype: Mismatch with germline at one junction end may stem from a read error. The chain has TRBV25-1 and TRBJ1-2, with D perhaps TRBD1 (5 bases). CDR3 length: 14 amino acids. Germline V CDR1 and CDR2: MGHDK, SYGVNS. CDR3 loop: CASSVGGAGYGHTF. In DNA, the CDR3 is TGTGCCAGCAGTGTAGGAGGGGCTGGCTATGGCCACACCTTC.

This rearrangement joins TRBV19 to TRBJ1-1, with a weak D call TRBD1 (6 bases). The germline V gene has CDR1 LNHDA and CDR2 SQIVND (reference sequence). V lost 5 bases to trimming and J lost 7 bases, with 17 bases between them. CDR3 length equals 14 residues. The CDR3 DNA sequence: TGTGCCAGTAGTCCACAGGGAAACGGAGGTGAAGCTTTCTTT. As protein: CASSPQGNGGEAFF.

The rearrangement uses TRBV2 and TRBJ1-2; D gene unclear. The CDR3 sequence is 14 residues long. V was clipped by 4 bases and J by 5 bases, with 14 bases between them. Per the germline V gene, CDR1 is SNHLY and CDR2 is FYNNEI. This CDR3 is CASSVIEPLYGYTF. The CDR3 bases are TGTGCCAGCAGTGTGATTGAGCCTTTATATGGCTACACCTTC.

The sample holds many counts of this clonotype. The chain is built from TRBV7-9 and TRBJ1-1, with D possibly being TRBD1 (5 bases). There are 14 residues in the CDR3. Trimming cost V 6 bases and J 3 bases, with 14 bases left between them. Per germline, CDR1 SEHNR and CDR2 FQNEAQ (reference sequence). In DNA form, the CDR3 reads TGTGCCAGCAGTTCCCCTGGGGGGGACACTGAAGCTTTCTTT. This sequence encodes CASSSPGGDTEAFF.

This sequence joins TRBV18 and TRBJ1-2; no reliable D call. The ends were cut back, 2 bases at V and 2 bases at J, with 15 bases in the middle. There are 16 residues in the CDR3. Germline V lookup: CDR1 KGHSH, CDR2 LQKENI. In nucleotides, the CDR3 is TGTGCCAGCTCACCAGAACTAAGGGAGAACAACTATGGCTACACCTTC. The encoded protein is CASSPELRENNYGYTF.

The V gene is TRBV19, the J gene TRBJ2-1; D is perhaps TRBD2 (6 bases). V lost 1 base and J lost 5, with 15 bases in between. CDR1 is LNHDA, CDR2 SQIVND, per germline (reference sequence). CDR3 length: 16 amino acids. CDR3 nucleotides: TGTGCCAGTAGTATAGTAGGGGACTTAGCCAACAATGAGCAGTTCTTC. This codes for CASSIVGDLANNEQFF.

The rearrangement links TRBV4-1 to TRBJ1-5; D gene ambiguous. The V end was cut by 1 base, the J end by 3 bases, with 7 bases between. This CDR3 spans 14 amino acids. Germline CDR1 and CDR2: MGHRA and YSYEKL. The CDR3 region has the DNA TGCGCCAGCAGCCAAGGTTCGGTCAATCAGCCCCAGCATTTT. Its protein product is CASSQGSVNQPQHF.

This clonotype was found a few times. The CDR3 DNA is TGTGCCAGCAGGGGACAGAATTACTATGGCTACACCTTC. Encoded protein: CASRGQNYYGYTF. The chain uses TRBV2 and TRBJ1-2, with 7 bases lining up with TRBD1. CDR3 length equals 13 residues. Germline values: CDR1 SNHLY, CDR2 FYNNEI. With V trimmed by 6 bases and J by 3 bases, 4 bases remained unmatched. The full variable domain, completed using reference TRBV2 and TRBJ1-2, is EPEVTQTPSHQVTQMGQEVILRCVPISNHLYFYWYRQILGQKVEFLVSFYNNEISEKSEIFDDQFSVERPDGSNFTLKIRSTKLEDSAMYFCASRGQNYYGYTFGSGTRLTVV.

This clonotype was counted between two and nine times. The chain uses TRBV27 and TRBJ1-4; D perhaps matches TRBD1 (5 bases). Trimming left V 6 bases short and J 10 bases short, with 18 bases between. The CDR3 length is 14 residues. Germline loops: CDR1 MNHEY, CDR2 SMNVEV (reference sequence). The CDR3 here is CASSPGGSGGKLFF. The CDR3 nucleotides read TGTGCCAGCAGCCCCGGGGGTTCGGGGGGAAAACTGTTTTTT.

The chain is built from TRBV12-3 or TRBV12-4 and TRBJ1-1; perhaps TRBD1 as D (5 bases). This CDR3 contains 15 residues. V shed 3 bases and J shed 5 bases, with 16 bases lying between them. DNA for the CDR3: TGTGCCAGCAGTTTCCGGACCCGAGGACAAACTGAAGCTTTCTTT. This codes for CASSFRTRGQTEAFF.